The entry below describes one TCR beta chain. Antigen: not known. The assay was immunoSEQ multiplex PCR, and TCRdb's table has in-frame clones only and misses some. The sample lists approximately 150,000 clones, 89% seen once, with 2.5% to 3.5% in the top ten. The data derive from a study of T cell responses to AZD1222 COVID-19 vaccine. Findings and caveats of the study: White British people made up most donors, females outnumbered males, and clonal diversity was possibly underestimated.

The sequences come from peripheral blood, collected on day 0 of AZD1222 vaccination. This clonotype was obtained from an adult in good health.

The CDR3: CASSRTEGRGYTF. The CDR3 nucleotides are TGTGCCAGCAGTAGGACAGAAGGAAGGGGCTACACCTTC. The genes are TRBV2 and TRBJ1-2; tentative D call: TRBD1 (6 bases). The germline V and J ends were trimmed by 5 bases and 8 bases, with 15 bases remaining between them. This CDR3 has 13 residues. Germline V lookup: CDR1 SNHLY, CDR2 FYNNEI.